The clone carrying this T cell receptor beta chain was found a few times. Its antigen is as yet unknown. This sample was included in a study of blood T cells in healthy people across ages. Points from the study as a whole: The recorded TCR beta diversity per million T cells decreased in a roughly linear manner with age.

Together with a sample-barcoded 5' primer, a J-beta primer mix was included in a second PCR lasting about 6 to 11 cycles. TCRdb reanalysed the 5' RACE reads using MiXCR and keeps one entry per CDR3 protein. The table lists roughly 1,000,000 distinct CDR3 sequences, about 25% of them singletons, with around 0.7% in the top ten. The sample was also linked to a second study, of T cells of mothers and their children. From that second work: Related mother-child pairs shared slightly more overlap than unrelated pairs, but the difference was non-significant. The search for persistent microchimeric T cell clones detected none.

Sequencing input: blood. This sequence was found in a girl aged 2-15 years in good health.

CDR3 nucleotides: TGTGCCAGCAGTTACTCGGGTCACTATTCACCCCTCCACTTT. Its protein product is CASSYSGHYSPLHF. The gene calls are TRBV6-5 and TRBJ1-6; D is unresolved. Per the germline V gene, CDR1 is MNHEY and CDR2 is SVGAGI. This CDR3 region has 14 residues. V was pared by 0 bases and J by 8 bases, with 8 bases between.